These 22 T cell receptor beta chains were sequenced from one sample in a study of OX40 agonist ivuxolimab in advanced cancers. This table comes from immunoSEQ multiplex PCR, and its TCRdb copy is limited to in-frame clones, with some not included. The table has 91,000 or so clones, 94% seen once. The sample in question was CD4+ or CD8+ T cells sorted from blood, obtained in a trial of the OX40 agonist ivuxolimab. The source of these receptors is an adult with an advanced solid tumor such as melanoma, head and neck, liver or kidney cancer.

This clone was seen once. V gene TRBV28 combines with J gene TRBJ1-2; possible D gene TRBD1, 6 bases. CDR3 size: 14 residues. CDR1 is MDHEN and CDR2 is SYDVKM in the germline V gene. Trimming cost V 5 bases and J 4 bases, with 14 bases left between them. CDR3 sequence reads: CASSPHGGSYGYTF. The CDR3 DNA reads as TGTGCCAGCAGTCCTCATGGGGGCTCCTATGGCTACACCTTC.

For this clone: This sample includes further DNA sequences coding for the same CDR3. V gene TRBV14 combines with J gene TRBJ2-7; the D call may be TRBD1 or TRBD2 (6 bases each). The CDR3 has 15 amino acids. Germline CDR1 reads SGHDN; CDR2 reads FVKESK. Between the trimmed V and J ends, which lost 1 base and 6 bases, there was a span of 16 bases. CDR3 nucleotides: TGTGCCAGCAGCCAAGGAGGAAGCAGGGGAGGCGAGCAGTACTTC. Protein sequence: CASSQGGSRGGEQYF. Filled out from reference TRBV14 and TRBJ2-7, the complete variable domain reads EAGVTQFPSHSVIEKGQTVTLRCDPISGHDNLYWYRRVMGKEIKFLLHFVKESKQDESGMPNNRFLAERTGGTYSTLKVQPAELEDSGVYFCASSQGGSRGGEQYFGPGTRLTVT.

This chain joins TRBV11-2 and TRBJ1-2; 9 bases align to TRBD1. Trimming removed 3 bases from V and 8 bases from J; junction bases left unmatched: 4. The CDR3 length is 13 residues. Per germline, CDR1 SGHAT and CDR2 FQNNGV. CDR3 protein: CASSLRDRDGYTF. For the CDR3, the DNA is TGTGCCAGCAGCTTGCGGGACAGGGACGGCTACACCTTC.

The J gene is TRBJ2-1, the V gene TRBV7-2, with TRBD2 as a possible D gene (6 bases). The V gene's germline CDR1 is SGHTA and CDR2 FQGNSA. The CDR3 runs to 15 residues. Trimming left V 4 bases short and J 0 bases short, with 10 bases between. This CDR3 is CASSSLATSYNEQFF. The DNA for the CDR3 is TGTGCCAGCAGCTCGCTAGCGACCTCCTACAATGAGCAGTTCTTC.

This clone was observed a single time. The rearrangement uses TRBV5-4 and TRBJ2-5; 9 bases agree with TRBD2. V was pared by 0 bases and J by 1 base, with 4 bases of the junction left unmatched. This CDR3 comprises 16 residues. Germline assignment: CDR1 SGHNT and CDR2 YYREEE (reference sequence). The CDR3 reads CASSLGGRDLQETQYF. CDR3 DNA: TGTGCCAGCAGCTTGGGCGGGAGGGACCTCCAAGAGACCCAGTACTTC.

The chain uses TRBV5-4 and TRBJ1-2; a possible D gene is TRBD1 (5 bases). The CDR3 covers 14 residues. Looked up from germline, CDR1 is SGHNT and CDR2 is YYREEE (reference sequence). V was pared by 4 bases and J by 2 bases, with 12 bases between. CDR3 DNA: TGTGCCAGCAGCGTGGACACGACAAACTATGGCTACACCTTC. Translating it yields CASSVDTTNYGYTF.

The chain recombines TRBV28 with TRBJ1-2; TRBD1 aligns across 11 bases. Losses at the gene ends were 5 bases for V and 6 bases for J; bases not matched to a gene: 11. Germline V gene lookup returns CDR1 MDHEN and CDR2 SYDVKM. The CDR3 is 16 residues long. CDR3 nucleotide sequence: TGTGCCAGCAGTAAGCGGAACCGGGACAGGGGGGATGGCTACACCTTC. It specifies CASSKRNRDRGDGYTF.

The V call is TRBV10-1, the J call TRBJ1-2; D gene uncertain. CDR3 length: 13 amino acids. Germline lookup yields CDR1 WNHNN and CDR2 SYGVQD (reference sequence). Deletions cut 4 bases from V and 2 bases from J, with 8 bases between. CDR3 protein: CASSGYTNYGYTF. The CDR3 DNA follows: TGCGCCAGCAGTGGTTACACCAACTATGGCTACACCTTC.

The chain couples TRBV28 to TRBJ1-1; 7 bases are a match to TRBD1. This CDR3 spans 15 amino acids. The V segment lost 5 bases and the J segment 4 bases; nucleotides outside the gene matches: 10. Germline-derived CDR1 and CDR2 are MDHEN and SYDVKM. The CDR3 region is CASSPRQGWSTEAFF. Written as DNA, the CDR3 is TGTGCCAGCAGTCCCCGACAGGGTTGGAGCACTGAAGCTTTCTTT.

The chain links TRBV28 to TRBJ2-7, with D perhaps given as TRBD1 or TRBD2 (5 bases each). V was clipped by 5 bases and J by 1 base, with 15 bases between them. This CDR3 spans 15 amino acids. Germline CDR1 and CDR2: MDHEN and SYDVKM. The CDR3 spells CASSGAGTVSYEQYF. CDR3 in DNA: TGTGCCAGCAGTGGCGCCGGGACGGTGTCCTACGAGCAGTACTTC.

V usage is TRBV29-1 and J usage is TRBJ2-5; D gene uncertain. Germline CDR1 is SQVTM and CDR2 is ANQGSEA. The V end was cut by 5 bases, the J end by 5 bases, with 15 bases between. CDR3 length: 13 residues. CDR3 loop: CSVLPVVGETQYF. As DNA, the CDR3 is TGCAGCGTTCTACCAGTCGTGGGGGAGACCCAGTACTTC.

The CDR3 is CASSPPGVARPNTEAFF. DNA for the CDR3: TGCGCCAGCAGCCCGCCGGGGGTGGCCAGGCCCAACACTGAAGCTTTCTTT. V usage is TRBV5-1 and J usage is TRBJ1-1, with D perhaps TRBD1 (5 bases). Germline CDR1 and CDR2: SGHRS and YFSETQ. Trimming cost V 4 bases and J 2 bases, with 21 bases left between them. The CDR3 totals 17 residues.

V usage is TRBV20-1 and J usage is TRBJ2-1; D gene ambiguous. V gave up 3 bases and J gave up 5 bases, with 5 bases separating them. The CDR3 covers 11 residues. CDR1 and CDR2 from the germline V gene are DFQATT and SNEGSKA (reference sequence). The CDR3 protein is CSARYNNEQFF. Written as DNA, the CDR3 is TGCAGTGCTAGGTACAACAATGAGCAGTTCTTC.

The genes are TRBV5-1 and TRBJ2-2, with D possibly called TRBD1 or TRBD2 (6 bases each). V lost 4 bases, J lost 7 bases, and 14 bases lay in between. Per the germline V gene, CDR1 is SGHRS and CDR2 is YFSETQ. The CDR3 has 14 residues. The CDR3 nucleotides read TGCGCCAGCAGCCCAAATGGGGGGCACGGGGAGCTGTTTTTT. This sequence encodes CASSPNGGHGELFF.

The chain employs TRBV19 and TRBJ1-6; D possibly corresponds to TRBD1 (5 bases). From germline, CDR1 is LNHDA and CDR2 SQIVND (reference sequence). Trimming took 6 bases from V and 7 from J, leaving 16 bases between them. The CDR3 contains 15 residues. CDR3 coding DNA: TGTGCCAGTAGCGCCCCCGGGACTAGAAATTCACCCCTCCACTTT. Amino acid sequence: CASSAPGTRNSPLHF.

V is TRBV6-5 and J is TRBJ1-2, with 8 bases that match TRBD1. The length of the CDR3 is 15 residues. V gave up 6 bases and J gave up 9 bases; unmatched junction bases: 15. CDR1 is MNHEY, CDR2 SVGAGI, per germline. The CDR3 bases are TGTGCCAGCAGAATGACCGGGACAGGTGAAAAGTGCTACACCTTC. Amino acids: CASRMTGTGEKCYTF.

This chain uses TRBV12-1 with TRBJ2-7; TRBD2 is the table's D call and was not checked against the DNA. TRBV12-1 is classified as a pseudogene. CDR3 length: 15 amino acids. The CDR3 DNA reads as TGTGCCAGCAGCTTTAGACTAGCGGGAGCCCCCGAGCAGTACTTC. Its protein is CASSFRLAGAPEQYF.

This rearrangement joins TRBV11-3 to TRBJ1-5; D remains ambiguous. This CDR3 contains 15 residues. Trimming pared 1 base from V and 6 bases from J, leaving 13 bases between. Per the germline V gene, CDR1 is SGHNT and CDR2 is YENEEA. The CDR3 sequence: CASSLVGPAVQPQHF. The CDR3 DNA reads TGTGCCAGCAGCTTAGTTGGGCCCGCGGTTCAGCCCCAGCATTTT.

This clone was seen a few times. The rearrangement uses TRBV5-1 and TRBJ2-7; perhaps D is TRBD1 or TRBD2 (5 bases each). The CDR3 consists of 15 residues. CDR1 is SGHRS and CDR2 is YFSETQ in the germline V gene. V was clipped by 3 bases and J by 0 bases, with 13 bases between them. The CDR3 spells CASSWGPSASYEQYF. The CDR3 DNA reads as TGCGCCAGCAGCTGGGGACCGAGCGCCTCCTACGAGCAGTACTTC.

The chain uses TRBV6-5 and TRBJ1-1, with a weak D call TRBD1 (6 bases). The CDR3 is 14 amino acids. CDR1 is MNHEY and CDR2 is SVGAGI in the germline V gene. The V gene lost 3 bases and the J gene lost 1 base, with 9 bases spanning the gap. The CDR3 nucleotides read TGTGCCAGCAGTTATTGGGGGCGGAACACTGAAGCTTTCTTT. Protein product: CASSYWGRNTEAFF.

The chain links TRBV4-1 to TRBJ1-1; TRBD1 is a possible D gene (5 bases). Germline V gives CDR1 MGHRA, CDR2 YSYEKL. V was shortened by 0 bases and J by 10 bases, with 12 bases between the two germline ends. The CDR3 contains 13 residues. Here the CDR3 reads CASSQEMTVGAFF. The CDR3 region has the DNA TGCGCCAGCAGCCAAGAGATGACAGTCGGAGCTTTCTTT.

This chain uses TRBV11-1 with TRBJ2-7, with unresolved D. Trimming stripped 5 bases from V and 1 base from J, with 15 bases between. The germline CDR1 and CDR2 sequences are SGHAT and FQDESV (reference sequence). This CDR3 contains 15 residues. CDR3 DNA sequence: TGTGCCAGCAGCCTTAGCCGGGTGGATTCCTACGAGCAGTACTTC. This encodes CASSLSRVDSYEQYF.